One and the same sample provided the 7 T cell receptor beta chains below, sequenced in a study of Ad26.COV2.S vaccination and SARS-CoV-2 variants. Treatment: roughly 19 received Ad26.COV2.S at low or high dose, single or two shots; about 5 received placebo; per-sample allocation not given. The study sampled participants on day 63 after the first vaccine or placebo injection. The table came from immunoSEQ multiplex PCR; TCRdb's copy has only in-frame clones and leaves some out. Altogether roughly 500,000 clones are present, around 85% being singletons, with the ten largest covering 9.5% to 15%. The sequencing here drew on peripheral blood, taken in a trial of Ad26.COV2.S vaccine versus placebo. These receptor sequences come from a person between 18 and 65 years old who received the Ad26.COV2.S COVID-19 vaccine or a placebo.

The chain couples TRBV11-2 to TRBJ1-2; possible D gene TRBD1, 5 bases. Germline loops: CDR1 SGHAT, CDR2 FQNNGV. The V end lost 0 bases, the J end lost 2 bases, and 10 bases lay between the germline ends. The length of the CDR3 is 15 residues. The CDR3 sequence is CASSLDSGGNYGYTF. For the CDR3, the DNA is TGTGCCAGCAGCTTAGATTCGGGGGGGAACTATGGCTACACCTTC. Full variable domain (outside the CDR3, taken from reference TRBV11-2 and TRBJ1-2): EAGVAQSPRYKIIEKRQSVAFWCNPISGHATLYWYQQILGQGPKLLIQFQNNGVVDDSQLPKDRFSAERLKGVDSTLKIQPAKLEDSAVYLCASSLDSGGNYGYTFGSGTRLTVV.

The chain links TRBV4-2 to TRBJ1-5; no clear D gene. CDR1 is LGHNA and CDR2 is YNFKEQ in the germline V gene. The germline V and J ends were trimmed by 0 bases and 5 bases, with 8 bases remaining between them. The CDR3 totals 14 residues. CDR3 protein: CASSQDRNDQPQHF. The CDR3 bases are TGTGCCAGCAGCCAAGATCGGAACGATCAGCCCCAGCATTTT.

V gene TRBV10-3 combines with J gene TRBJ2-1, with TRBD2 matching over 12 bases. From germline, CDR1 is ENHRY and CDR2 SYGVKD. The junction had 7 bases not matched to a gene; V was cut back by 4 bases and J by 9 bases. The length of the CDR3 is 15 residues. The CDR3 nucleotides read TGTGCCATCAGTGGGAGACTAGCGGGAGAGACTGAGCAGTTCTTC. Protein sequence: CAISGRLAGETEQFF.

The chain employs TRBV11-1 and TRBJ2-7, with D perhaps TRBD1 (6 bases). CDR1 is SGHAT, CDR2 FQDESV, per germline (reference sequence). This CDR3 contains 15 residues. The germline V and J ends were trimmed by 6 bases and 5 bases, with 20 bases remaining between them. CDR3 loop: CASRRTGYPSDEQYF. The CDR3 nucleotides read TGTGCCAGCAGGCGAACAGGGTACCCCTCTGACGAGCAGTACTTC.

The V and J genes are TRBV27 and TRBJ2-1; the D gene is possibly TRBD2 (6 bases). This CDR3 comprises 15 residues. Germline values: CDR1 MNHEY, CDR2 SMNVEV (reference sequence). The V gene lost 7 bases and the J gene lost 0 bases, with 13 bases spanning the gap. The CDR3: CASTPGLHSYNEQFF. CDR3 coding DNA: TGTGCCAGCACACCGGGACTCCACTCCTACAATGAGCAGTTCTTC.

As DNA, the CDR3 is TGTGCCAGTAGCCTTAACGAAGGGACAGCAACTAACTATGGCTACACCTTC. This codes for CASSLNEGTATNYGYTF. The gene calls are TRBV19 and TRBJ1-2, with 7 bases that match TRBD1. The V and J ends lost 6 bases and 0 bases, in that order; junction bases with no gene match: 13. The germline V gene has CDR1 LNHDA and CDR2 SQIVND (reference sequence). The CDR3 loop spans 17 amino acids.

The chain links TRBV3-1 (or the pseudogene TRBV3-2) to TRBJ2-2; D possibly corresponds to TRBD1 (6 bases). CDR1 and CDR2 (germline): LGHDT, YNNKEL (reference sequence). CDR3 length: 16 amino acids. Trimming took 4 bases from V and 1 from J, leaving 13 bases between them. As DNA, the CDR3 is TGTGCCAGCAGCCCCCTGGGGACAAAGAACACCGGGGAGCTGTTTTTT. This gives the protein CASSPLGTKNTGELFF.